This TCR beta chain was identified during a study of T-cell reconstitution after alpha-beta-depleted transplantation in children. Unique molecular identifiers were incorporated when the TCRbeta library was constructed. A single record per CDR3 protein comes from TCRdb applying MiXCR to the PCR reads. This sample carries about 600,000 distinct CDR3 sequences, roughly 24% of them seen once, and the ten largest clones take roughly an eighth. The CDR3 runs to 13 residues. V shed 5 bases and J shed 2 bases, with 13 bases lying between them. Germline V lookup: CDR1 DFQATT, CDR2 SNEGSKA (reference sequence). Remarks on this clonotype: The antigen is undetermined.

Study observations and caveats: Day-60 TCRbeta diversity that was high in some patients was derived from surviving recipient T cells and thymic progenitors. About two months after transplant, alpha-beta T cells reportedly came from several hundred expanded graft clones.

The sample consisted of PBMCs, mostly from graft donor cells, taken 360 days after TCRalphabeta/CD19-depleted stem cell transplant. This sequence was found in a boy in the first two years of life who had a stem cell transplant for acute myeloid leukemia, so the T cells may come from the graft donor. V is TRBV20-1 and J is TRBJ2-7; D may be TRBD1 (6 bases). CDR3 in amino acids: CSAEGDTAYEQYF. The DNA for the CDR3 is TGCAGTGCTGAGGGGGACACAGCCTACGAGCAGTACTTC.